This is a list of T cell receptor beta chains from one sample in a study of metastatic and nonmetastatic thyroid tumors. TCRdb called clones again from the PCR reads with MiXCR. The sample contains 50,000 or so clones, around 21% of which appear only once. The sequenced material came from blood. The source of these receptors is a male donor with papillary thyroid cancer or a benign thyroid nodule (not recorded which). Some clones in this sample may be carry-over from other donors' samples. CDR3s include the opening cysteine and the closing phenylalanine or tryptophan. A D gene is named only where the DNA matches it firmly. Only part of the rows carry a size: once, few, many, or a class if the clone is expanded.

v_call: TRBV13; d_call: TRBD1; j_call: TRBJ2-7; clone_size: many; cdr3_nt: TGTGCCAGCAGCCCGGGACAGGGGAGCTACGAGCAGTACTTC; cdr3_aa: CASSPGQGSYEQYF
v_call: TRBV27; d_call: TRBD2; j_call: TRBJ2-1; clone_size: NA; cdr3_nt: TGTGCCAGCAGTTTAGCGGGAGCATACAATGAGCAGTTCTTC; cdr3_aa: CASSLAGAYNEQFF